The TCR beta chain under discussion was sequenced for a study of shared clonotypes between healthy human individuals. Whole-study results and caveats: Among four donors, approximately 5% of naive CD4 clonotypes were found in common.

Comment on this clone: The antigen remains undetermined.

The data were produced by immunoSEQ multiplex PCR, yet TCRdb's version contains in-frame clones alone and is incomplete. Among about 2.4 million clones listed, 80% to 95% were seen once. J lost 0 bases, V lost 4 bases, and 11 bases had no gene match. This CDR3 comprises 17 residues. From germline, CDR1 is SGHRS and CDR2 YFSETQ. V gene TRBV5-1 combines with J gene TRBJ2-3; 7 bases line up with TRBD1. The specimen was naive CD4+ T cells from PBMCs. Subset specified: CD45RA+ positively selected. This TCR was recovered from a man younger than 35 in good health. Some clones in this sample may be carry-over from other donors' samples. The CDR3 loop is CASSLGLGTASTDTQYF. CDR3 DNA sequence: TGCGCCAGCAGCCTCGGTTTAGGGACAGCTAGCACAGATACGCAGTATTTT.